This TCR beta chain was retrieved from a study of OX40 agonist ivuxolimab in advanced cancers. Study-wide results and limits: Not determined was the antigen specificity of the expanded peripheral T cells. Clonal expansion by week 6 occurred in CD4+ and CD8+ blood T cells (at 0.1 to 3.0 mg/kg).

TCRdb keeps only in-frame clones here, not all; method: immunoSEQ multiplex PCR. The data contain about 91,000 clones, around 80% of them singletons. The CDR3 runs to 15 residues. Germline CDR1 SGHVS, CDR2 FNYEAQ. Trimming cost V 3 bases and J 5 bases; bases outside gene matches: 8. Notes on this clone: Its antigen is still unknown.

This TCR came from an adult with an advanced solid tumor such as melanoma, head and neck, liver or kidney cancer. The chain has TRBV7-6 and TRBJ2-5; 8 bases map to TRBD1. The starting material was CD4+ or CD8+ T cells sorted from blood, obtained in a trial of the OX40 agonist ivuxolimab. The CDR3 DNA reads as TGTGCCAGCAGCTTCGTACAGGGGGGTCAGGAGACCCAGTACTTC. This sequence encodes CASSFVQGGQETQYF.